The next 17 T cell receptor beta chains were all read from a single sample in a study of early T cells in non-severe SARS-CoV-2 infection. TCRdb independently ran MiXCR on the 5' RACE reads; one entry per CDR3 protein. This table has 95,000 to 100,000 distinct CDR3 sequences, approximately 9.9% appearing once. Input material: whole blood. The receptors originated from an adult who was a healthcare worker with PCR-confirmed SARS-CoV-2 infection or an uninfected control (not recorded which).

This clonotype has just a few counts. V usage is TRBV7-9 and J usage is TRBJ1-2; D perhaps matches TRBD1 (5 bases). The CDR3 is 14 residues long. Trimming shortened V by 7 bases and J by 1 base, and 13 bases separated the two germline ends. The germline gives CDR1 SEHNR, CDR2 FQNEAQ (reference sequence). The chain's CDR3 is CASNWGGSNYGYTF. The CDR3 bases are TGTGCCAGCAACTGGGGGGGAAGTAACTATGGCTACACCTTC.

This clonotype was counted ten times or more. The CDR3 DNA reads as TGTGCCAGCAGCCCCGATGGGACCCTAGATAGGGACGGCTACACCTTC. This translates into CASSPDGTLDRDGYTF. J is TRBJ1-2 and V is TRBV21-1; TRBD1 is the table's D call, not checked against the DNA. TRBV21-1 is a listed pseudogene. The CDR3 length is 16 residues.

V gene TRBV28 combines with J gene TRBJ1-2; D ambiguous. The CDR3 loop spans 12 amino acids. V dropped 3 bases and J dropped 8 bases, with 10 bases sitting between them. Germline V gene lookup returns CDR1 MDHEN and CDR2 SYDVKM. The chain's CDR3 is CASSFYGVGYTF. Here the CDR3 DNA reads TGTGCCAGCAGTTTTTATGGGGTCGGCTACACCTTC.

The chain has TRBV5-4 and TRBJ2-5, with 10 bases aligning to TRBD1. CDR3 length: 16 residues. Trimming cost V 3 bases and J 5 bases; bases outside gene matches: 10. The germline CDR1 and CDR2 sequences are SGHNT and YYREEE (reference sequence). The CDR3 is CASSSRGQGGGETQYF. The CDR3 nucleotides are TGTGCCAGCAGCTCCCGTGGACAGGGGGGCGGTGAGACCCAGTACTTC. Full variable domain (missing parts from reference TRBV5-4 and TRBJ2-5): ETGVTQSPTHLIKTRGQQVTLRCSSQSGHNTVSWYQQALGQGPQFIFQYYREEENGRGNFPPRFSGLQFPNYSSELNVNALELDDSALYLCASSSRGQGGGETQYFGPGTRLLVL.

The sample holds a few counts of this clonotype. This chain connects TRBV7-6 to TRBJ2-3, with TRBD1 identical over 8 bases. Germline assignment: CDR1 SGHVS and CDR2 FNYEAQ. This CDR3 spans 14 amino acids. V gave up 5 bases and J gave up 1 base; unmatched junction bases: 2. Written as DNA, the CDR3 is TGTGCCAGCAGCCAGGACAGGGGCACAGATACGCAGTATTTT. Its translation: CASSQDRGTDTQYF.

The chain joins TRBV12-3 or TRBV12-4 to TRBJ1-4; D gene ambiguous. Between the trimmed V and J ends, which lost 2 bases and 0 bases, there was a span of 16 bases. This CDR3 spans 18 amino acids. CDR3 in DNA: TGTGCCAGCAGTTTACCGGTGGAGCCTACCCCAACTAATGAAAAACTGTTTTTT. Translation gives CASSLPVEPTPTNEKLFF.

The genes are TRBV29-1 and TRBJ2-2; 10 bases map to TRBD1. The CDR3 is 18 residues long. Germline assignment: CDR1 SQVTM and CDR2 ANQGSEA. The junction had 14 bases not matched to a gene; V was cut back by 3 bases and J by 4 bases. The CDR3 loop is CSVEEIRTDRGATGELFF. CDR3 DNA: TGCAGCGTTGAGGAGATCAGAACGGACAGGGGGGCCACCGGGGAGCTGTTTTTT.

The gene calls are TRBV12-3 or TRBV12-4 and TRBJ2-5, with D possibly being TRBD1 (6 bases). The CDR3 has 16 amino acids. Trimming took 5 bases from V and 1 from J, leaving 17 bases between them. The CDR3 spells CASSRLQGHSQETQYF. The CDR3 nucleotides are TGTGCCAGCAGTCGCCTCCAGGGACATAGCCAAGAGACCCAGTACTTC.

This clonotype was observed a handful of times. The final CDR3 position lacks the conserved phenylalanine or tryptophan, pointing to a likely read error. The DNA is omitted, as the CDR3 cannot be located on it reliably, and the CDR3 follows TCRdb's listing. The genes are TRBV5-1 and TRBJ1-3; TRBD1 is the table's D call, not checked against the DNA. Looked up from germline, CDR1 is SGHRS and CDR2 is YFSETQ. Inclusive of both ends, the CDR3 amounts to 13 amino acids. This CDR3 reads CASSLEPRDRVSV.

This clonotype was counted between two and nine times. The genes are TRBV29-1 and TRBJ1-1, with no clear D. This CDR3 has 12 amino acids. The germline CDR1 and CDR2 sequences are SQVTM and ANQGSEA. The germline V and J ends were trimmed by 3 bases and 4 bases, with 9 bases remaining between them. The CDR3 loop reads CSVDGSLTEAFF. The CDR3 DNA sequence: TGCAGCGTTGACGGCAGCCTCACTGAAGCTTTCTTT.

With respect to this clonotype: This sequence may be a read error, since a much larger clone differs from it by one base. The chain uses TRBV7-9 and TRBJ1-4; 9 bases align to TRBD1. The length of the CDR3 is 16 residues. Germline V gene lookup returns CDR1 SEHNR and CDR2 FQNEAQ (reference sequence). Unmatched junction bases numbered 13, after V lost 7 bases and J lost 7 bases. The CDR3 protein is CASNGEGDRAREKLFF. CDR3 nucleotide sequence: TGTGCCAGCAACGGAGAGGGGGACAGGGCGCGTGAAAAACTGTTTTTT.

This clonotype appeared a few times. The chain has TRBV9 and TRBJ2-7; 12 nucleotides match TRBD1. There are 15 residues in the CDR3. Germline assignment: CDR1 SGDLS and CDR2 YYNGEE. V was clipped by 0 bases and J by 6 bases; unmatched bases: 4. The CDR3 spells CASSVVGTGGGEQYF. CDR3 DNA: TGTGCCAGCAGCGTAGTTGGGACAGGGGGCGGCGAGCAGTACTTC.

This chain uses TRBV20-1 with TRBJ2-1, with 10 bases that match TRBD2. The J segment lost 9 bases and the V segment lost 4 bases, leaving 12 bases of the junction unmatched. The CDR3 has 15 residues. Germline assignment: CDR1 DFQATT and CDR2 SNEGSKA (reference sequence). The chain's CDR3 is CSATRTSGDRGEQFF. The CDR3 DNA is TGCAGTGCTACCCGGACTAGCGGAGACAGAGGTGAGCAGTTCTTC.

This clonotype was seen a handful of times. This chain joins TRBV2 and TRBJ1-6, with 8 bases identical to TRBD1. CDR3 length: 14 residues. V lost 4 bases to trimming and J lost 6 bases; unmatched junction nucleotides: 2. Germline V gene data show CDR1 as SNHLY and CDR2 as FYNNEI. The CDR3 region is CASSADRGNSPLHF. CDR3 DNA: TGTGCCAGCAGTGCAGACAGGGGTAATTCACCCCTCCACTTT.

This clonotype was seen many times. The V gene is TRBV27, the J gene TRBJ2-3; 11 bases fit TRBD2. Per the germline V gene, CDR1 is MNHEY and CDR2 is SMNVEV (reference sequence). V lost 0 bases and J lost 5; bases outside the gene matches: 10. The CDR3 consists of 18 residues. CDR3 DNA sequence: TGTGCCAGCAGTTTATCGGGACTAGCGGCGGGTCGTAAAGATACGCAGTATTTT. It codes for CASSLSGLAAGRKDTQYF.

This clonotype was seen at least ten times. This chain uses TRBV18 with TRBJ1-4; no definite D call. V was trimmed by 2 bases and J by 17 bases, leaving 12 bases between them. This CDR3 region has 11 residues. Germline lookup yields CDR1 KGHSH and CDR2 LQKENI. CDR3 sequence (DNA): TGTGCCAGCTCACCAAGATGGGCCGAATTTTTT. This translates into CASSPRWAEFF.

In its sample, this clonotype was seen many times. This chain uses TRBV20-1 with TRBJ2-7, with D hard to call. The V and J ends lost 3 bases and 1 base respectively, with 13 bases between them. The CDR3 spans 14 residues. The germline gives CDR1 DFQATT, CDR2 SNEGSKA (reference sequence). CDR3 loop: CSARGFESSYEQYF. As DNA, the CDR3 is TGCAGTGCTAGGGGGTTTGAGTCATCCTACGAGCAGTACTTC.